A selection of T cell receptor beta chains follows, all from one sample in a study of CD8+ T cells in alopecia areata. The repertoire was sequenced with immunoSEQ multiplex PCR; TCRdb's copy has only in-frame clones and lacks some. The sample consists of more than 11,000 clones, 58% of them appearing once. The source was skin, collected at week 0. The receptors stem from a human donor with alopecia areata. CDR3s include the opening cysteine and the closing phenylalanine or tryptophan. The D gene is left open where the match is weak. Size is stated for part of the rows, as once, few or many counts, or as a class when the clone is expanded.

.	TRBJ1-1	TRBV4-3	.	TGCGCCAGCAGCCAAAGTCCAGCAGTTGAGGCCCTGAGGGGAGTGAACACTGAAGCTTTCTTT	CASSQSPAVEALRGVNTEAFF
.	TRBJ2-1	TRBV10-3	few	TGTGCCATCCGGGACTCTAATGAGCAGTTCTTC	CAIRDSNEQFF
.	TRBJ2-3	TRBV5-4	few	TGTGCCAGCATAGAGGGGAGCACAGATACGCAGTATTTT	CASIEGSTDTQYF
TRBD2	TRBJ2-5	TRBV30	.	TGTGCCTGGGGGGGACGGGGGGGCCAAGAGACCCAGTACTTC	CAWGGRGGQETQYF
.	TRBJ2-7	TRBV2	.	TGTGCCAGCATAGGGGGGGATCCAGACAGCTCTCGGGGCTCCTACGAGCAGTACTTC	CASIGGDPDSSRGSYEQYF
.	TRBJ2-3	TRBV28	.	TGTGCCAGCAGCCGATACGGACGAAACACAGATACGCAGTATTTT	CASSRYGRNTDTQYF
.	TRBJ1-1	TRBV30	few	TGTGCCTGGAGTGTACCAGGGGACTTGGGGTCTGAAGCTTTCTTT	CAWSVPGDLGSEAFF
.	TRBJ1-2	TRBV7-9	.	TGTGCCAGCAGCTTAGGTGGTGGAGGGAACTATGGCTACACCTTC	CASSLGGGGNYGYTF
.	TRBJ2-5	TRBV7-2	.	TGTGCCAGCAGCTTATCACTAGGAGAGACCCAGTACTTC	CASSLSLGETQYF
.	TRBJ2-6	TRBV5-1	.	TGCGCCAGCTCCGCGTGGACATCGGGTTCTGGGGCCAACGTCCTGACTTTC	CASSAWTSGSGANVLTF
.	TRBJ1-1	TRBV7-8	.	TGTGCCAGCAGCTTAGCGACAGCTAACACTGAAGCTTTCTTT	CASSLATANTEAFF
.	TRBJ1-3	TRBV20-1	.	TGCAGTGCTAGAGTGGGAAACACCATATATTTT	CSARVGNTIYF
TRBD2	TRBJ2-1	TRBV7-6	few	TGTGCCAGCAGCCCCCGAGAGCGGGGGGGCCGGGGTCGATACAATGAGCAGTTCTTC	CASSPRERGGRGRYNEQFF
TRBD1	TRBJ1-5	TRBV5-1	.	TGCGCCAGCAGCATGACAGGGGGCTATCAGCCCCAGCATTTT	CASSMTGGYQPQHF
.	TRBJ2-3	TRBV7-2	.	TGTGCCAGCAGCTTATCCGAAGATACGCAGTATTTT	CASSLSEDTQYF
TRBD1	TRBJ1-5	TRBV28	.	TGTGCCAGCTGTCAGGGGGGGGTTAAGCCCCAGCATTTT	CASCQGGVKPQHF
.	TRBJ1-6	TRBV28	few	TGTGCCAGCAGTTTGAGGTTGGCAGACTATAATTCACCCCTCCACTTT	CASSLRLADYNSPLHF
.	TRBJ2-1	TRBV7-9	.	TGTGCCAGCAGCCCTTGGACCTACAATGAGCAGTTCTTC	CASSPWTYNEQFF
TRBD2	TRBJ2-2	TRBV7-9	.	TGTGCCAGCAGTACCCCGGGACTAGCCAACACCGGGGAGCTGTTTTTT	CASSTPGLANTGELFF
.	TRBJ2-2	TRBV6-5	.	TGTGCCACCCAGGCCGGGGAGCTGTTTTTT	CATQAGELFF
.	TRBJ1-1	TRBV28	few	TGTGCCAGCAGGAGGGACACACTTGAAGCTTTCTTT	CASRRDTLEAFF
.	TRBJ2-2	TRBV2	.	TGTGCCAGCATTGTGGGTCATGGACCCGGGGAGCTGTTTTTT	CASIVGHGPGELFF
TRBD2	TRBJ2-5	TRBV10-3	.	TGTGCCATCAGTGAAGGACTAGCGGGGGCCTCGATCCAGTACTTC	CAISEGLAGASIQYF
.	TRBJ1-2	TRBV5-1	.	TGCGCCAGCAGCTGGGAACAGGGCTCAGTGTATGGCTACACCTTC	CASSWEQGSVYGYTF
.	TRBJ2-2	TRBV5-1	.	TGCGCCAGCAGCTCCGGGACGGACGGCGCCGGGGAGCTGTTTTTT	CASSSGTDGAGELFF
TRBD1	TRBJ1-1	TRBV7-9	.	TGTGCCAGCAGCTTCAGGGGGCGCGTGATGAACACTGAAGCTTTCTTT	CASSFRGRVMNTEAFF
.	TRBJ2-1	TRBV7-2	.	TGTGCCAGCAGCCCCCGACCCTCCCGGTTCTCCAATGAGCAGTTCTTC	CASSPRPSRFSNEQFF
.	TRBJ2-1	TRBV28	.	TGTGCCAGCAGCTCCGGGAACTACAATGAGCAGTTCTTC	CASSSGNYNEQFF
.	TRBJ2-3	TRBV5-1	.	TGCGCCAGCAGCTTAGACGGGGGGCTGCGTACGCAGTATTTT	CASSLDGGLRTQYF
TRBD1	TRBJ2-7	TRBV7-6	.	TGTGCCAGCAGCCCGGGACAGGGGGCCTACGAGCAGTACTTC	CASSPGQGAYEQYF
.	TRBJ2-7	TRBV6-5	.	TGTGCCAGCAGCCCCGGGACTTTTTACGAGCAGTACTTC	CASSPGTFYEQYF
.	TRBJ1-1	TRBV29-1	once	TGCAGCGGTACCGACAGACTGAACACTGAAGCTTTCTTT	CSGTDRLNTEAFF
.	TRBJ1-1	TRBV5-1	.	TGCGCCAGCAGCTTGGCGATTGGGGATGGGATTGGTACTGAAGCTTTCTTT	CASSLAIGDGIGTEAFF
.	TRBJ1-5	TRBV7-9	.	TGTGCCAGCAGCTTAGCTCCGATCAAGACCCAGCATTTT	CASSLAPIKTQHF
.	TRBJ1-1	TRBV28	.	TGTGCCAGCAGGCCAACAGGGTCCCCGGGAGCTTTCTTT	CASRPTGSPGAFF
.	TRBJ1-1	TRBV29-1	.	TGCAGCGTTATGTTGACGGTTATGAACACTGAAGCTTTCTTT	CSVMLTVMNTEAFF
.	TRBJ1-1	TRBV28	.	TGTGCCAGCAGTTTGACAGTCCCACAGGGCCTCATGAACACTGAAGCTTTCTTT	CASSLTVPQGLMNTEAFF
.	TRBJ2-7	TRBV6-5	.	TGTGCCAGCAGTTATAAGGAGACATACTACGAGCAGTACTTC	CASSYKETYYEQYF
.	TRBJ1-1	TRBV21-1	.	TGTGCCAGCCCCAGAAGAACAGGGCCCTACTTGCGTTCTCTTGAAAACACTGAAGCTTTCTTT	CASPRRTGPYLRSLENTEAFF